This T cell receptor beta chain was recorded in a study of blood T cell repertoires in COVID-19. Clones were sequenced by immunoSEQ multiplex PCR, and TCRdb holds only the in-frame ones, with some missing. The sample lists some 190,000 clones, 80% to 85% seen once, with 20% in the top ten. As to this clone: One junction end does not reproduce the germline sequence, and a read error may be involved.

The CDR3 contains 14 residues. CDR1 and CDR2 (germline): MNHEY, SVGAGI. The TCR comes from a human donor in a cohort sampled during active COVID-19. The specimen sequenced was peripheral blood. The rearrangement links TRBV6-5 to TRBJ1-1; D remains unclear. CDR3 in amino acids: CASSYRGLKTEAFF. The CDR3 DNA sequence: TGTGCCAGCAGTTATCGGGGTTTGAAGACTGAAGCTTTCTTT.